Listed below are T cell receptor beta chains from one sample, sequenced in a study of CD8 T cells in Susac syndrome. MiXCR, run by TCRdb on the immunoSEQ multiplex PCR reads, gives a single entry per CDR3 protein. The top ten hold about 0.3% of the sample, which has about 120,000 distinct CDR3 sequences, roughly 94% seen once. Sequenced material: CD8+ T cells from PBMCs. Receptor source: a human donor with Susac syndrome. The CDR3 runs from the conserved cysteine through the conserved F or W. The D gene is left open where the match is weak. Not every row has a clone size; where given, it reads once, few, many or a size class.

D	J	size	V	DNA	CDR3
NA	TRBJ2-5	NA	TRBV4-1	TGCGCCAGCAGCCAAGGGAAGTACGGGGGAGAGACCCAGTACTTC	CASSQGKYGGETQYF
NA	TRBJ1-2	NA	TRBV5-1	TGCGCCAGCAGCTTGTCGGGAGCCGACTATGGCTACACCTTC	CASSLSGADYGYTF
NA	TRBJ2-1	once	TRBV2	TGTGCCAGCAGTACTTCAGAGTCCCCAGTCTCCTACAATGAGCAGTTCTTC	CASSTSESPVSYNEQFF
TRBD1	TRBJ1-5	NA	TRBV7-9	TGTGCCAGCAGCTTAGATGAGGGGGCCATAGGGAGCAATCAGCCCCAGCATTTT	CASSLDEGAIGSNQPQHF
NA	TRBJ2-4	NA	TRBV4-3	TGCGCCAGCAGCCAAGATGGGGGCGAGGGAAACATTCAGTACTTC	CASSQDGGEGNIQYF
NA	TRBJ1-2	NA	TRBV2	TGTGCCAGCAGTGAAGTAAGGGGAGGGAATGGCTACACCTTC	CASSEVRGGNGYTF
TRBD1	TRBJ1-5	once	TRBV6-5	TGTGCCAGCAGTCCGGGGACAGGGTACGAGCAGCCCCAGCATTTT	CASSPGTGYEQPQHF
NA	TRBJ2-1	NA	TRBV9	TGTGCCAGCAGCCCCCCACTGGCGTCCTACAATGAGCAGTTCTTC	CASSPPLASYNEQFF
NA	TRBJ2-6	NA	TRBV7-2	TGTGCCAGCAGCCCCTCCGGGGACACCGACTCTGGGGCCAACGTCCTGACTTTC	CASSPSGDTDSGANVLTF
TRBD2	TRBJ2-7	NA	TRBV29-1	TGCAGCGTTGCGGGGGGGAGAGGCGAGCAGTACTTC	CSVAGGRGEQYF
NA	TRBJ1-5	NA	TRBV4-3	TGCGCCAGCAGCCAATTTGGTCCTCATCAGCCCCAGCATTTT	CASSQFGPHQPQHF
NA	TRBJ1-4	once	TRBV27	TGTGCCAGCAGTCTATCCCCTCCCGGTCGGAGTGAAAAACTGTTTTTT	CASSLSPPGRSEKLFF
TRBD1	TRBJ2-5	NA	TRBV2	TGTGCCAGCAGAGAGACAGGGGGGGGAGAGACCCAGTACTTC	CASRETGGGETQYF
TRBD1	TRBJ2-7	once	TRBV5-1	TGCGCCAGCAGCTTCCGGGACAGGGGGCCTGAGCAGTACTTC	CASSFRDRGPEQYF
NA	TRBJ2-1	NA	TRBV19	TGTGCCAGTAGTAGAACAGGAGTCTACAATGAGCAGTTCTTC	CASSRTGVYNEQFF
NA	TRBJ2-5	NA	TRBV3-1	TGTGCCAGCAGCCGGTATGGAGGGGTTGCAGAGACCCAGTACTTC	CASSRYGGVAETQYF
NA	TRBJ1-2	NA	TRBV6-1	TGTGCCAGCAGTGAAGGGTGGGGGCCTCTATACGGCTACACCTTC	CASSEGWGPLYGYTF
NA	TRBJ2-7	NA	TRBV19	TGTGCCAGTAGTACCCGGACATCTGGAGAGCAGTACTTC	CASSTRTSGEQYF
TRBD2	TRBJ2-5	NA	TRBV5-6	TGTGCCAGCAGCCTAGCGGGGGGGATGGAGACCCAGTACTTC	CASSLAGGMETQYF
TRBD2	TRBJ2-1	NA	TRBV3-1	TGTGCCAGCAGCCATGAGTCGGGGCGGGGGAGGTCCTACAATGAGCAGTTCTTC	CASSHESGRGRSYNEQFF
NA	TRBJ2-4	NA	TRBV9	TGTGCCAGTAGTGCGGACGGAGGGATAGCCAAAAACATTCAGTACTTC	CASSADGGIAKNIQYF
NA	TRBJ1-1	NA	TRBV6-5	TGTGCCAGCAGTTTAGGGCCGACAGGCCACACTGAAGCTTTCTTT	CASSLGPTGHTEAFF
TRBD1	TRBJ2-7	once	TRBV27	TGTGCCAGCAGTTTAGTGGGACAGGACTACGAGCAGTACTTC	CASSLVGQDYEQYF
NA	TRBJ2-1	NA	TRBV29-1	TGCAGCGCGCAGGGCGCGCGAGGTGAGCAGTTCTTC	CSAQGARGEQFF
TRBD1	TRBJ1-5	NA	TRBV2	TGTGCCAGCAGTGAAGGTAGGGGGCTCAGCAATCAGCCCCAGCATTTT	CASSEGRGLSNQPQHF
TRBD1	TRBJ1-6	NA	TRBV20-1	TGCAGTGCTCGGGACAGCTCCTATAATTCACCCCTCCACTTT	CSARDSSYNSPLHF
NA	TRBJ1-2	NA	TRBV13	TGTGCCAGCAGCTTAGTGACAGCCCCTAACTATGGCTACACCTTC	CASSLVTAPNYGYTF
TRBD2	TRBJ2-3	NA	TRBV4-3	TGCGCCAGCAGCCGATCGGAGGGCGTAGCGGGGGGTGGGTTGGATACGCAGTATTTT	CASSRSEGVAGGGLDTQYF